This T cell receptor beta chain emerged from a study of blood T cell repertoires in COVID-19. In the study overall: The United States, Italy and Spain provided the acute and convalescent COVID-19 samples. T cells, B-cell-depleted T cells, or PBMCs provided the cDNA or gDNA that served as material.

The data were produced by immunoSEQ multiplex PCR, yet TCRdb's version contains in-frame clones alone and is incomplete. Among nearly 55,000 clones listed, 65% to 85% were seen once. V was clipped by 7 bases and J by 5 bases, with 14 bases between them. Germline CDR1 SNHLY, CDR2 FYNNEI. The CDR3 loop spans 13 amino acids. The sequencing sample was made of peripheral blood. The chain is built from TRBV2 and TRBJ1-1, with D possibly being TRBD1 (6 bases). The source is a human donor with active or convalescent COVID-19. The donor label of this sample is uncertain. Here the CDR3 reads CASNQQGATEAFF. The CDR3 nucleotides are TGTGCCAGCAACCAACAGGGAGCGACTGAAGCTTTCTTT.